A selection of T cell receptor beta chains follows, all from one sample in a study of OX40 agonist ivuxolimab in advanced cancers. Produced via immunoSEQ multiplex PCR; TCRdb's table is partial and in-frame only. Here the sample spans nearly 50,000 clones, around nine tenths being singletons. The specimen was CD4+ or CD8+ T cells sorted from blood, collected in a trial of the OX40 agonist ivuxolimab. The receptors were gathered from an adult with an advanced solid tumor such as melanoma, head and neck, liver or kidney cancer. Each CDR3 is given with its conserved first and last residue. D genes are given only for firm matches. The size entry is marked missing in some rows and otherwise reads once, few, many or a size class.

size: .; V: TRBV6-5; D: TRBD1; J: TRBJ2-5; CDR3: CASRQGMWETQYF; DNA: TGTGCCAGCAGACAGGGGATGTGGGAGACCCAGTACTTC
size: .; V: TRBV5-1; D: .; J: TRBJ2-7; CDR3: CASSLTAGEQYF; DNA: TGCGCCAGCAGCTTGACAGCAGGCGAGCAGTACTTC
size: .; V: TRBV9; D: .; J: TRBJ2-5; CDR3: CASSLKPGRETQYF; DNA: TGTGCCAGCAGCCTCAAGCCGGGTAGAGAGACCCAGTACTTC
size: .; V: TRBV11-2; D: .; J: TRBJ2-4; CDR3: CASRSPGLYSNIQYF; DNA: TGTGCCAGCAGATCCCCGGGACTCTACTCAAACATTCAGTACTTC
size: .; V: TRBV5-5; D: .; J: TRBJ1-4; CDR3: CASSWDTTNEKLFF; DNA: TGTGCCAGCAGCTGGGACACAACTAATGAAAAACTGTTTTTT
size: once; V: TRBV15; D: .; J: TRBJ2-7; CDR3: CATSRDPTRDYEQYF; DNA: TGTGCCACCAGCAGAGACCCCACTAGGGACTACGAGCAGTACTTC
size: .; V: TRBV5-4; D: TRBD2; J: TRBJ2-2; CDR3: CASSLEQLAGVGTGELFF; DNA: TGTGCCAGCAGCTTGGAACAACTAGCGGGAGTGGGCACCGGGGAGCTGTTTTTT
size: .; V: TRBV30; D: .; J: TRBJ2-7; CDR3: CAWSVGGSSYEQYF; DNA: TGTGCCTGGAGTGTCGGAGGGAGCTCCTACGAGCAGTACTTC
size: .; V: TRBV19; D: .; J: TRBJ1-2; CDR3: CASSKIPGAPASYGYTF; DNA: TGTGCCAGTAGTAAGATCCCCGGGGCCCCAGCGAGCTATGGCTACACCTTC
size: .; V: TRBV5-6; D: TRBD2; J: TRBJ2-1; CDR3: CASRQRGSSYNEQFF; DNA: TGTGCCAGCAGACAGCGGGGTAGCTCCTACAATGAGCAGTTCTTC
size: .; V: TRBV27; D: TRBD1; J: TRBJ1-5; CDR3: CASSAGQGKNQPQHF; DNA: TGTGCCAGCAGTGCCGGACAGGGGAAAAATCAGCCCCAGCATTTT
size: .; V: TRBV21-1; D: .; J: TRBJ1-2; CDR3: CASSKGGRGGGYTF; DNA: TGTGCCAGCAGCAAAGGCGGGAGGGGTGGAGGCTACACCTTC
size: .; V: TRBV19; D: .; J: TRBJ1-5; CDR3: CATSTDRFNQPQHF; DNA: TGTGCCACCTCGACGGACAGATTCAATCAGCCCCAGCATTTT
size: .; V: TRBV2; D: TRBD1; J: TRBJ2-5; CDR3: CASSRQGITQETQYF; DNA: TGTGCCAGCAGCCGACAGGGGATTACACAAGAGACCCAGTACTTC
size: .; V: TRBV2; D: TRBD1; J: TRBJ1-2; CDR3: CASSKRGTAYGYTF; DNA: TGTGCCAGCAGTAAACGGGGGACAGCCTATGGCTACACCTTC
size: .; V: TRBV7-2; D: .; J: TRBJ1-1; CDR3: CASSLGGAELTEAFF; DNA: TGTGCCAGCAGCTTAGGGGGGGCAGAACTCACTGAAGCTTTCTTT
size: .; V: TRBV6-1; D: .; J: TRBJ2-1; CDR3: CASSRTFYNEQFF; DNA: TGTGCCAGCAGTCGGACGTTCTACAATGAGCAGTTCTTC
size: .; V: TRBV28; D: TRBD1; J: TRBJ2-1; CDR3: CASRQRDRGGYNEQFF; DNA: TGTGCCAGCAGACAAAGGGACAGGGGCGGATACAATGAGCAGTTCTTC
size: .; V: TRBV9; D: .; J: TRBJ1-1; CDR3: CASSVRSLNTEAFF; DNA: TGTGCCAGCAGCGTAAGAAGTTTGAACACTGAAGCTTTCTTT
size: once; V: TRBV19; D: .; J: TRBJ1-4; CDR3: CASSILGNTNEKLFF; DNA: TGTGCCAGTAGTATCTTGGGCAACACTAATGAAAAACTGTTTTTT
size: .; V: TRBV4-1; D: .; J: TRBJ2-4; CDR3: CASSQYPGKVTKNIQYF; DNA: TGCGCCAGCAGCCAGTACCCCGGGAAGGTTACCAAAAACATTCAGTACTTC
size: .; V: TRBV5-4; D: .; J: TRBJ2-4; CDR3: CASSYGPKNIQYF; DNA: TGTGCCAGCAGCTATGGTCCCAAAAACATTCAGTACTTC
size: .; V: TRBV28; D: .; J: TRBJ2-5; CDR3: CASTPGTPRGETQYF; DNA: TGTGCCAGCACTCCGGGGACACCTAGGGGGGAGACCCAGTACTTC
size: .; V: TRBV30; D: .; J: TRBJ1-2; CDR3: CAWSVGAGYGYTF; DNA: TGTGCCTGGAGTGTGGGGGCTGGGTATGGCTACACCTTC
size: .; V: TRBV7-9; D: TRBD2; J: TRBJ2-1; CDR3: CASSLVGNSGISYNEQFF; DNA: TGTGCCAGCAGCTTAGTCGGGAATAGCGGGATCTCCTACAATGAGCAGTTCTTC
size: .; V: TRBV19; D: .; J: TRBJ2-5; CDR3: CASSIAGRKGEQYF; DNA: TGTGCCAGTAGTATAGCAGGGAGGAAGGGGGAGCAGTACTTC
size: .; V: TRBV6-1; D: TRBD1; J: TRBJ1-2; CDR3: CASSVWQRGLLGYTF; DNA: TGTGCCAGCAGTGTTTGGCAAAGGGGGCTGCTGGGCTACACCTTC
size: once; V: TRBV12-5; D: .; J: TRBJ1-5; CDR3: CASGLVVQPSNQPQHF; DNA: TGTGCTAGTGGTTTAGTGGTCCAGCCGAGCAATCAGCCCCAGCATTTT
size: .; V: TRBV10-3; D: TRBD2; J: TRBJ2-5; CDR3: CAISGGTSGKQETQYF; DNA: TGTGCCATCAGTGGCGGGACTAGCGGGAAACAAGAGACCCAGTACTTC
size: once; V: TRBV9; D: TRBD2; J: TRBJ2-5; CDR3: CASSVAPSGSQETQYF; DNA: TGTGCCAGCAGCGTAGCCCCTAGCGGGTCCCAAGAGACCCAGTACTTC
size: .; V: TRBV5-4; D: .; J: TRBJ2-1; CDR3: CASSSDPGNEQFF; DNA: TGTGCCAGCAGTTCGGACCCGGGGAATGAGCAGTTCTTC
size: .; V: TRBV28; D: TRBD2; J: TRBJ2-7; CDR3: CASTGGAPYEQYF; DNA: TGTGCCAGCACCGGGGGGGCCCCCTACGAGCAGTACTTC
size: .; V: TRBV29-1; D: .; J: TRBJ2-6; CDR3: CSVTVASGANVLTF; DNA: TGCAGCGTAACGGTTGCCTCTGGGGCCAACGTCCTGACTTTC
size: few; V: TRBV15; D: TRBD2; J: TRBJ2-2; CDR3: CATSRGGLATTGELFF; DNA: TGTGCCACCAGCAGAGGAGGACTAGCGACGACCGGGGAGCTGTTTTTT
size: .; V: TRBV7-9; D: .; J: TRBJ1-1; CDR3: CASSTGIFNTEAFF; DNA: TGTGCCAGCAGCACGGGGATTTTCAACACTGAAGCTTTCTTT
size: .; V: TRBV11-3; D: .; J: TRBJ2-7; CDR3: CASSYSYEQYF; DNA: TGTGCCAGCAGTTATTCCTACGAGCAGTACTTC
size: .; V: TRBV2; D: .; J: TRBJ2-3; CDR3: CASYAGQTDTQYF; DNA: TGTGCCAGCTACGCGGGACAAACAGATACGCAGTATTTT
size: .; V: TRBV6-6; D: TRBD2; J: TRBJ2-1; CDR3: CASRGLAGVDEQFF; DNA: TGTGCCAGCAGGGGACTAGCGGGAGTGGATGAGCAGTTCTTC
size: few; V: TRBV2; D: .; J: TRBJ1-1; CDR3: CASSAQGMNTEAFF; DNA: TGTGCCAGCAGTGCTCAGGGGATGAACACTGAAGCTTTCTTT
size: .; V: TRBV5-4; D: .; J: TRBJ1-2; CDR3: CASSLDREGYTF; DNA: TGTGCCAGCAGCTTGGACCGCGAGGGCTACACCTTC
size: once; V: TRBV18; D: TRBD1; J: TRBJ1-4; CDR3: CASSPGTGSNEKLFF; DNA: TGTGCCAGCTCACCAGGGACAGGCAGTAATGAAAAACTGTTTTTT
size: once; V: TRBV5-1; D: TRBD1; J: TRBJ1-1; CDR3: CASSLGDRDTEAFF; DNA: TGCGCCAGCAGCCTCGGCGACAGGGACACTGAAGCTTTCTTT
size: .; V: TRBV15; D: .; J: TRBJ2-5; CDR3: CATSDDNGIETQYF; DNA: TGTGCCACCAGCGACGACAATGGGATTGAGACCCAGTACTTC
size: .; V: TRBV11-3; D: .; J: TRBJ2-1; CDR3: CASSLGDLGASEQFF; DNA: TGTGCCAGCAGCTTGGGGGACTTGGGGGCTTCGGAGCAGTTCTTC